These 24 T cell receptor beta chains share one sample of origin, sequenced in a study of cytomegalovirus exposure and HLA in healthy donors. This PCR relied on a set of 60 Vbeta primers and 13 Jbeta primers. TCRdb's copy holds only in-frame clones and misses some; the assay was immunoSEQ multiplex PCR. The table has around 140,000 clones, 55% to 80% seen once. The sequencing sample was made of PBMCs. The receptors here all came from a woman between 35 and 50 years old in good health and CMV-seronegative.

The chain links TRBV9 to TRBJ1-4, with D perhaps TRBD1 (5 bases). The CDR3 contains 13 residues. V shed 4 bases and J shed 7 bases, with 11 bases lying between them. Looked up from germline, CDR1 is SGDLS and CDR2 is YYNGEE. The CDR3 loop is CASSPRQTEKLFF. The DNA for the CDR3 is TGTGCCAGCAGCCCTCGACAGACTGAAAAACTGTTTTTT.

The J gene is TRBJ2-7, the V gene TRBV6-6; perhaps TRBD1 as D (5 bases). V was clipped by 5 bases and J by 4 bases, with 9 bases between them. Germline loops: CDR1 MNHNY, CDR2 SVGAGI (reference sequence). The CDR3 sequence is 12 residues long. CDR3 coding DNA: TGTGCCAGCAGTGACCAGGGTTACGAGCAGTACTTC. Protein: CASSDQGYEQYF.

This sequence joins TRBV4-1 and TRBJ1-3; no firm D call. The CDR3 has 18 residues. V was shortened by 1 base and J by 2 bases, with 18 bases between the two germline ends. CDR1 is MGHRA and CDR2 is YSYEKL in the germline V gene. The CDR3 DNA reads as TGCGCCAGCAGCCAAGGGGCTGCGGGCAGAACTACTGGAAACACCATATATTTT. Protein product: CASSQGAAGRTTGNTIYF.

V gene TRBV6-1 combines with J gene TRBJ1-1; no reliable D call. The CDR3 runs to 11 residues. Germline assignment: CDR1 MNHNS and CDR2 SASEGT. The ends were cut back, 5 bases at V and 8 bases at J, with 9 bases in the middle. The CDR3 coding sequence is TGTGCCAGCAGTCTTACAGTGGAAGCTTTCTTT. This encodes CASSLTVEAFF.

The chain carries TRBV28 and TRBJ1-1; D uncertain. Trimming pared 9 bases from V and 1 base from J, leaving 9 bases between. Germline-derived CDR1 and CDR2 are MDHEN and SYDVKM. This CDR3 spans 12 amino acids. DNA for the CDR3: TGTGCCAGTTTACAGAGGAACACTGAAGCTTTCTTT. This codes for CASLQRNTEAFF.

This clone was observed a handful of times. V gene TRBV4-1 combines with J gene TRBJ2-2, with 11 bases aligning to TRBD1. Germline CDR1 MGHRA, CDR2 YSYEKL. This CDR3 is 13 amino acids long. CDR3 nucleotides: TGCGCGACGGGGACAGGGGGACTAAGGGAGCTGTTTTTT. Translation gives CATGTGGLRELFF.

The CDR3 DNA sequence: TGTGCCAGTAGTGTACAGTGGGCTAGCAATCAGCCCCAGCATTTT. It yields the protein CASSVQWASNQPQHF. This chain joins TRBV19 and TRBJ1-5; D is undetermined. In germline, CDR1 is LNHDA, CDR2 SQIVND (reference sequence). The CDR3 totals 15 residues. Trimming stripped 5 bases from V and 0 bases from J, with 11 bases between.

The CDR3 protein is CAISGRENGYTF. Here the CDR3 DNA reads TGTGCCATCAGTGGAAGGGAGAACGGCTACACCTTC. The chain couples TRBV10-3 to TRBJ1-2; D ambiguous. CDR1 is ENHRY and CDR2 is SYGVKD in the germline V gene. The CDR3 contains 12 residues. The V and J ends lost 4 bases and 8 bases respectively, with 11 bases between them.

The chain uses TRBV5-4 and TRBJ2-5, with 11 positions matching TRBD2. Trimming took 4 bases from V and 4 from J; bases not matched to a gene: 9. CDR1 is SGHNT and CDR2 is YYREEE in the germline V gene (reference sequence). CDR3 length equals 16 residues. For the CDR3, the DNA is TGTGCCAGCAGCCCTGTAGCGGGGGGGCTTGGAGAGACCCAGTACTTC. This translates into CASSPVAGGLGETQYF. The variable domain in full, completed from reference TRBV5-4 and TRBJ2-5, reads ETGVTQSPTHLIKTRGQQVTLRCSSQSGHNTVSWYQQALGQGPQFIFQYYREEENGRGNFPPRFSGLQFPNYSSELNVNALELDDSALYLCASSPVAGGLGETQYFGPGTRLLVL.

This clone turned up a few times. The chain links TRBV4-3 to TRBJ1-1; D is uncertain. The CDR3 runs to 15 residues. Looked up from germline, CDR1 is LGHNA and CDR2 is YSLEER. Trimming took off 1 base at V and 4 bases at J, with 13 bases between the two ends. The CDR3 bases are TGCGCCAGCAGCCAAGCCAGGATGGGCGTCACTGAAGCTTTCTTT. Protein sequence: CASSQARMGVTEAFF.

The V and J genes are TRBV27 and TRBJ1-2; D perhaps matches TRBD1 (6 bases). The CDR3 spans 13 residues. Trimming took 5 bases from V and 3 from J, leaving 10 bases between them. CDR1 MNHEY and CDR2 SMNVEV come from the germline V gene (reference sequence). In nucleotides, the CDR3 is TGTGCCAGCAGTCCCAGACAGGACTATGGCTACACCTTC. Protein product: CASSPRQDYGYTF.

Here the CDR3 reads CAIRGPRAMEQYF. The CDR3 DNA reads TGTGCCATCCGTGGGCCCCGAGCGATGGAGCAGTACTTC. V gene TRBV10-3 combines with J gene TRBJ2-7; D gene unclear. The CDR3 is 13 amino acids. Germline values: CDR1 ENHRY, CDR2 SYGVKD. Trimming cost V 8 bases and J 7 bases, with 18 bases left between them.

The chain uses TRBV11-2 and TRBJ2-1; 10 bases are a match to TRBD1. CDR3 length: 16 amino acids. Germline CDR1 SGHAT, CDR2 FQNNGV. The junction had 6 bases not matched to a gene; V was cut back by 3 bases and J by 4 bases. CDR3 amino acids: CASSFLVGQGYNEQFF. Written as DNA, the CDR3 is TGTGCCAGCAGCTTCTTAGTGGGACAGGGGTACAATGAGCAGTTCTTC.

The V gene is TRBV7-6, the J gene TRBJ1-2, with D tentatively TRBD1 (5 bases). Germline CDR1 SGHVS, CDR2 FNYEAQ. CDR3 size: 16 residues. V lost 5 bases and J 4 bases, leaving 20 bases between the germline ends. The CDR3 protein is CASSPTGGRSLYGYTF. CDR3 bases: TGTGCCAGCAGCCCGACCGGGGGTCGGAGCCTCTATGGCTACACCTTC.

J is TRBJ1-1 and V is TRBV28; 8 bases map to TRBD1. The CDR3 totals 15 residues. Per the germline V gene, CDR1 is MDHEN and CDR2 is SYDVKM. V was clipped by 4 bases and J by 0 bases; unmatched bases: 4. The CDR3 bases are TGTGCCAGCAGTTCTCCGGACAGGGTGAACACTGAAGCTTTCTTT. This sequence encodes CASSSPDRVNTEAFF.

The CDR3 sequence is CASRGASTDTQYF. CDR3 DNA: TGTGCCAGCAGGGGGGCTAGCACAGATACGCAGTATTTT. The chain recombines TRBV5-6 with TRBJ2-3, with D possibly being TRBD1 (6 bases). V was pared by 5 bases and J by 0 bases, with 7 bases between. CDR3 length equals 13 residues. In germline, CDR1 is SGHDT, CDR2 YYEEEE.

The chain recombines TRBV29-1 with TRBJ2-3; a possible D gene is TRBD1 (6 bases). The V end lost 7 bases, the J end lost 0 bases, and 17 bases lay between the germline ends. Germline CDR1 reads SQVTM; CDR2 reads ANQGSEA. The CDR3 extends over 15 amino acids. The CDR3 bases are TGCAGCGGGAGTCGTGGACAGTGGAGCACAGATACGCAGTATTTT. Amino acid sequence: CSGSRGQWSTDTQYF.

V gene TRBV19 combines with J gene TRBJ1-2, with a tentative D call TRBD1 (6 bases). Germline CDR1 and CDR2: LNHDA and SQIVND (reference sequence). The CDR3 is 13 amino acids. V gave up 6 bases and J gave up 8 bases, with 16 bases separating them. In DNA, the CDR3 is TGTGCCAGTAGGCCAATGGGGGCCAGGGGCTACACCTTC. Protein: CASRPMGARGYTF.

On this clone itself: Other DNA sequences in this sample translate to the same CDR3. The CDR3 is CASSLTGPSYEQYF. The CDR3 region has the DNA TGTGCCAGCAGCTTAACAGGGCCGTCCTACGAGCAGTACTTC. The chain employs TRBV7-9 and TRBJ2-7; D is perhaps TRBD1 (6 bases). Trimming left V 2 bases short and J 1 base short, with 9 bases between. Per germline, CDR1 SEHNR and CDR2 FQNEAQ (reference sequence). The CDR3 is made up of 14 amino acids.

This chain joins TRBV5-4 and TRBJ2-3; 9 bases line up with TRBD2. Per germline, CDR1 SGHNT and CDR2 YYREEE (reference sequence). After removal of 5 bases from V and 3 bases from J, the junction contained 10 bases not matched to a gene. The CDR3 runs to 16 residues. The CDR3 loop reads CASSLRGGGVTDTQYF. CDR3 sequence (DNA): TGTGCCAGCAGTTTGCGGGGGGGCGGGGTGACAGATACGCAGTATTTT.

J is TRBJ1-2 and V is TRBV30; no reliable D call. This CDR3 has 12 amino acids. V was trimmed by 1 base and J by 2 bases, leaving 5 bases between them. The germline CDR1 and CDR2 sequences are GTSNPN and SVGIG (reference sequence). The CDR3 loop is CAWSGQNYGYTF. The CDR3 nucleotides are TGTGCCTGGAGTGGTCAGAACTATGGCTACACCTTC.

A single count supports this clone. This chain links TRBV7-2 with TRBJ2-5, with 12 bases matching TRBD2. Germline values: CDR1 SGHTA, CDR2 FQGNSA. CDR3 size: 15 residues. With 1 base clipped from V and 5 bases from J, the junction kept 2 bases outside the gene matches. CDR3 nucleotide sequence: TGTGCCAGCAGCTTAGTAACTAGCGGGAGGGAGACCCAGTACTTC. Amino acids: CASSLVTSGRETQYF.

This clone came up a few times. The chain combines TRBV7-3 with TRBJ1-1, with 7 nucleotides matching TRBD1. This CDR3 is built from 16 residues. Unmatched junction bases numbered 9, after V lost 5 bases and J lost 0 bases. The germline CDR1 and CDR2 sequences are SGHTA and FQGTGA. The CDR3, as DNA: TGTGCCAGCAGCCCGTCGGGACAGCTCCTGAACACTGAAGCTTTCTTT. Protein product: CASSPSGQLLNTEAFF. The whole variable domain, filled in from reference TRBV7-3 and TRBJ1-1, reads GAGVSQTPSNKVTEKGKYVELRCDPISGHTALYWYRQSLGQGPEFLIYFQGTGAADDSGLPNDRFFAVRPEGSVSTLKIQRTERGDSAVYLCASSPSGQLLNTEAFFGQGTRLTVV.

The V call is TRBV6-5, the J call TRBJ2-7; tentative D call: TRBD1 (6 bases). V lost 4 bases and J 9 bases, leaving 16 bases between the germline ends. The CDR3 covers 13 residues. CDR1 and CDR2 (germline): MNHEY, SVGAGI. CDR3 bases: TGTGCCAGCAGTTCCCATCCGATGACAGGGCAGTACTTC. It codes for CASSSHPMTGQYF.